Below are 8 T cell receptor beta chains sequenced from a single sample in a study of T cells in Graves' hyperthyroidism and ophthalmopathy (dated by TCRdb to about 2019). The library was generated by multiplex PCR. The instrument given in TCRdb is Illumina HiSeq 2000. Amplification of TCR beta CDR3 regions was carried out from RNA transcripts. The first round of RT-PCR for the TCR CDR3 was performed with the HTBI primer set and the Qiagen OneStep RT-PCR kit. The public reads were run again by TCRdb, first through fastp at Q25 and then through MiXCR, and only productive beta chains were kept. Rows are unified per CDR3 protein, each entry keeping the most common DNA and genes. The sample profile shows around 380,000 distinct CDR3 sequences; 13% of them were found once. The ten top clones hold less than 25% of the sample. Source material: blood. Source of these receptors: a man younger than 45 with Graves' hyperthyroidism that later progressed to Graves' ophthalmopathy.

The V call is TRBV20-1, the J call TRBJ1-1; D is undetermined. The CDR3 loop spans 12 amino acids. Germline V gene data show CDR1 as DFQATT and CDR2 as SNEGSKA (reference sequence). Trimming pared 5 bases from V and 3 bases from J, leaving 10 bases between. The DNA of the CDR3 is TGCAGTGCTCTTGGACTGGACACTGAAGCTTTCTTT. Translated: CSALGLDTEAFF.

The chain carries TRBV6-2 or TRBV6-3 and TRBJ1-1; a weak D match, TRBD1 (5 bases). V was cut by 6 bases and J by 1 base, with 12 bases left in between. There are 14 residues in the CDR3. The germline V gene encodes CDR1 MNHEY and CDR2 SVGEGT. The CDR3 loop reads CASSPRGKNTEAFF. DNA of the CDR3: TGTGCCAGCAGCCCCCGGGGGAAGAACACTGAAGCTTTCTTT.

The J gene is TRBJ2-7, the V gene TRBV27; 7 bases fit TRBD1. This CDR3 has 14 residues. Germline trimming cut 4 bases from V and 0 bases from J; bases unmatched to any gene: 3. The V gene's germline CDR1 is MNHEY and CDR2 SMNVEV (reference sequence). The CDR3: CASSSWDSSYEQYF. CDR3 nucleotides: TGTGCCAGCAGTTCCTGGGACAGCTCCTACGAGCAGTACTTC.

Many counts were recorded for this clonotype. The rearrangement joins TRBV7-2 to TRBJ2-7, with D perhaps assigned TRBD1 or TRBD2 (5 bases each). This CDR3 is 14 amino acids long. The V gene lost 5 bases and the J gene lost 2 bases, with 13 bases spanning the gap. In germline, CDR1 is SGHTA, CDR2 FQGNSA. CDR3 protein: CASSGDLGPYEQYF. The CDR3 DNA is TGTGCCAGCAGCGGGGACCTCGGTCCCTACGAGCAGTACTTC.

The chain couples TRBV7-8 to TRBJ2-1, with 8 bases matching TRBD2. After removal of 6 bases from V and 6 bases from J, the junction contained 10 bases not matched to a gene. Germline V CDR1 and CDR2: SGHVS, FQNEAQ. This CDR3 contains 15 residues. The CDR3 region is CASRTRSGGRNEQFF. In DNA form, the CDR3 reads TGTGCCAGCAGGACAAGGAGCGGGGGCCGCAATGAGCAGTTCTTC.

Regarding this clonotype: A much larger clone lies one base from this, so it may be a read error. The chain links TRBV29-1 to TRBJ2-5, with D tentatively TRBD1 (6 bases). In germline, CDR1 is SQVTM, CDR2 ANQGSEA. This CDR3 contains 14 residues. The CDR3 DNA sequence: TGCAGCGCCCCCGGGACAACATACCAAGAGGCCCAGTACTTC. It encodes CSAPGTTYQEAQYF.

The V and J genes are TRBV15 and TRBJ2-3; the D gene is possibly TRBD1 (5 bases). Germline assignment: CDR1 LNHNV and CDR2 YYDKDF (reference sequence). The V gene lost 0 bases and the J gene lost 3 bases, with 10 bases spanning the gap. The CDR3 contains 15 residues. Here the CDR3 reads CATSRDRDSTDTQYF. CDR3 DNA sequence: TGTGCCACCAGCAGAGATCGCGACAGTACAGATACGCAGTATTTT. The whole variable domain, remainder taken from reference TRBV15 and TRBJ2-3, is DAMVIQNPRYQVTQFGKPVTLSCSQTLNHNVMYWYQQKSSQAPKLLFHYYDKDFNNEADTPDNFQSRRPNTSFCFLDIRSPGLGDTAMYLCATSRDRDSTDTQYFGPGTRLTVL.

In this sample, this clonotype turned up many times. The chain employs TRBV20-1 and TRBJ1-5; a possible D gene is TRBD1 (5 bases). The CDR3 is made up of 17 amino acids. The V end lost 3 bases, the J end lost 1 base, and 19 bases lay between the germline ends. CDR1 and CDR2 (germline): DFQATT, SNEGSKA (reference sequence). CDR3 amino acids: CSASEGSGFGSNQPQHF. The CDR3 bases are TGCAGTGCTAGTGAGGGGAGCGGTTTTGGAAGCAATCAGCCCCAGCATTTT.